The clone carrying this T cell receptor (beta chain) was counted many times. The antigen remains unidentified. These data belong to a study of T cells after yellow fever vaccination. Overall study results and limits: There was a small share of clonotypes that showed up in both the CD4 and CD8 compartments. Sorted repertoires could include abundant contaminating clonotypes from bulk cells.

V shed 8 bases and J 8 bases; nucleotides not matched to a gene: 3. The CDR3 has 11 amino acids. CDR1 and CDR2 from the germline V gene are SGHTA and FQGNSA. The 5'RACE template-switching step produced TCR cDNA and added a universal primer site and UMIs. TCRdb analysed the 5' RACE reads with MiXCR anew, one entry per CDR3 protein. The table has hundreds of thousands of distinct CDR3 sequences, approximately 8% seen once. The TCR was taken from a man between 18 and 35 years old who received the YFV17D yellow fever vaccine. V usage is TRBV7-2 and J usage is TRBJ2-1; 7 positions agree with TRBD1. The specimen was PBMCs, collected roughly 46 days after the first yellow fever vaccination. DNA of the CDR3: TGTGCCAGCGACAGGGTCGATGAGCAGTTCTTC. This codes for CASDRVDEQFF.